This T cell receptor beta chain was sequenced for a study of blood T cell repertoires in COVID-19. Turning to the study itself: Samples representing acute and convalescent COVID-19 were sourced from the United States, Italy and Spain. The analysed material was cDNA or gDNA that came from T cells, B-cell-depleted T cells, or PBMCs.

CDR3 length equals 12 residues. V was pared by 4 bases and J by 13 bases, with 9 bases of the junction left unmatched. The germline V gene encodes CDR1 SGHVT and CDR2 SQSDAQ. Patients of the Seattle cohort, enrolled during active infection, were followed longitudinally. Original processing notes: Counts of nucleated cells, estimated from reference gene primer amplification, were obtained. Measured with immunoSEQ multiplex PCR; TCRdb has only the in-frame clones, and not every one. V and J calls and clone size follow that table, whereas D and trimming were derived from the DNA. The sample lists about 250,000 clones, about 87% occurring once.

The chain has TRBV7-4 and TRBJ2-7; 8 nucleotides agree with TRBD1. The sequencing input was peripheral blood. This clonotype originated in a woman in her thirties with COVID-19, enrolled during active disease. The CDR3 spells CASSSTGQGNYV. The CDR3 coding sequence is TGTGCCAGCAGCTCGACTGGACAGGGAAATTACGTC.